The T cell receptor (beta chain) described here comes from a study of shared clonotypes between healthy human individuals. General observations from the study: Blood alone was sampled, and tissue repertoires likely differ.

This CDR3 contains 13 residues. CDR1 and CDR2 from the germline V gene are GTSNPN and SVGIG (reference sequence). The V segment lost 8 bases and the J segment 5 bases; nucleotides outside the gene matches: 9. Note on this clone: Its antigen is unknown.

TCRdb's copy holds only in-frame clones and misses some; the assay was immunoSEQ multiplex PCR. Seen here are fewer than 700,000 clones, around three quarters observed once, and the top ten hold around 12%. Sequenced: PBMCs. The sequence derives from a woman aged 40 to 50 in good health. Some clones in this sample may be carry-over from other donors' samples. V and J are TRBV30 and TRBJ2-1; TRBD2 matches 7 bases. CDR3 sequence reads: CARGSSGDNEQFF. Here the CDR3 DNA reads TGTGCCCGCGGCTCTAGCGGAGACAATGAGCAGTTCTTC.